This TCR beta chain originates from a study of vaccination and CD4 T cells after COVID-19. Documented time point: late sampling 161 to 241 days after vaccination in a few convalescent patients. Treatment denoted: roughly 10-day PBMC culture with coronavirus spike peptide pools or control peptides (ViraFEST assay). The Oncomine TCR Beta short-read assay was applied to DNA of cultured CD4+ T cells. TCRdb redid the calling of the PCR reads with MiXCR, one entry per CDR3 protein. The sample records 20,000 to 25,000 distinct CDR3 sequences, 30% to 45% being singletons. Details on this clonotype: The antigen remains undetermined.

With 3 bases removed from V and 2 bases from J, the gap between germline ends came to 13 bases. Looked up from germline, CDR1 is SEHNR and CDR2 is FQNEAQ (reference sequence). The CDR3 covers 15 residues. The chain combines TRBV7-9 with TRBJ2-5; D may correspond to TRBD1 or TRBD2 (5 bases each). This material consisted of CD4+ T cells from blood, cultured in vitro, taken about 7 months after SARS-CoV-2 vaccination. This TCR was recovered from a human donor who had recovered from COVID-19. CDR3 amino acids: CASSFGGENQETQYF. The CDR3 DNA reads TGTGCCAGCAGCTTTGGGGGAGAGAATCAAGAGACCCAGTACTTC.